This T cell receptor (beta chain) originates from a study of blood T cell repertoires in COVID-19. The CDR3 is 15 amino acids. Between the trimmed V and J ends, which lost 3 bases and 8 bases, there was a span of 16 bases. Per the germline V gene, CDR1 is KGHSH and CDR2 is LQKENI. Study processing details: It was from reference gene primer amplification that nucleated cell counts were estimated. Method: immunoSEQ multiplex PCR; TCRdb's copy keeps in-frame clones and lacks some. The D gene and trimming were derived from the DNA, and the V and J assignments and clone size from that table. The sample has a few hundred thousand clones; more than 70% are singletons.

The sample taken for sequencing was PBMCs or T cells enriched from blood (not recorded which). The V call is TRBV18, the J call TRBJ1-4, with unresolved D. This receptor was taken from a woman aged 40 to 55 with acute COVID-19. CDR3 loop: CASSPIRGGSEKLFF. CDR3 DNA: TGTGCCAGCTCACCTATCCGTGGCGGGTCCGAAAAACTGTTTTTT.